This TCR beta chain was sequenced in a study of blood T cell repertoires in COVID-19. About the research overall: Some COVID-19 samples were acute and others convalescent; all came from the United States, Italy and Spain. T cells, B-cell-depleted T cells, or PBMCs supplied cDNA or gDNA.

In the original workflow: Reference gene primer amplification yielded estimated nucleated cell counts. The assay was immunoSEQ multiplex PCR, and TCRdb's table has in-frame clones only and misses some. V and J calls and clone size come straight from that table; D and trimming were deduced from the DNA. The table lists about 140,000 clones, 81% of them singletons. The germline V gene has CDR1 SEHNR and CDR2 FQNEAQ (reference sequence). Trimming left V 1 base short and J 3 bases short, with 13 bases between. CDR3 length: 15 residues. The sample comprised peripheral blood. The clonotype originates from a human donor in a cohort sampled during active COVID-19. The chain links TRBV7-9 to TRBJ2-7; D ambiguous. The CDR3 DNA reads TGTGCCAGCAGCTTAGTTTCAGGTACAATCTACGAGCAGTACTTC. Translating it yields CASSLVSGTIYEQYF.